The 9 T cell receptor beta chains given below trace back to one sample, sequenced in a study of regulatory T cells in long-lasting Graves disease. Sample time point: persistent/refractory GD, antithyroid drugs over 5 years with positive TRAb. From PBMCs, RNA was extracted and then used to make the TCR library. Building of the TCR beta libraries involved iRepertoire HTBI primers and Arm-PCR of CDR3 regions. MiXCR, run by TCRdb on the multiplex PCR reads, gives a single entry per CDR3 protein. This table has about 400,000 distinct CDR3 sequences, about a fifth appearing once. Here the sequenced sample was peripheral blood mononuclear cells (PBMCs), taken when the disease was refractory, from a patient treated with antithyroid drugs. The receptors stem from a female donor with Graves disease.

This clonotype was counted a few times. The chain has TRBV4-3 and TRBJ2-7, with 9 bases aligning to TRBD2. Losses at the gene ends were 0 bases for V and 2 bases for J; bases not matched to a gene: 2. The CDR3 covers 15 residues. CDR1 is LGHNA and CDR2 is YSLEER in the germline V gene. The CDR3 here is CASSQDSSGTYEQYF. CDR3 in DNA: TGCGCCAGCAGCCAAGATTCTAGCGGGACCTACGAGCAGTACTTC.

This clonotype has a handful of counts. CDR3 amino acids: CASSRSTAHQETQYF. CDR3 coding DNA: TGTGCCAGCAGCCGATCGACAGCACACCAAGAGACCCAGTACTTC. The gene calls are TRBV7-9 and TRBJ2-5, with a weak D call TRBD1 (5 bases). The CDR3 totals 15 residues. Germline-derived CDR1 and CDR2 are SEHNR and FQNEAQ (reference sequence). Trimming cost V 5 bases and J 0 bases, with 13 bases left between them.

The V call is TRBV4-3, the J call TRBJ2-6; perhaps TRBD1 as D (5 bases). Germline assignment: CDR1 LGHNA and CDR2 YSLEER. The CDR3 spans 15 residues. Deletions cut 4 bases from V and 0 bases from J, with 7 bases between. The DNA of the CDR3 is TGCGCCAGCAGCCGACAGTCCTCTGGGGCCAACGTCCTGACTTTC. As protein: CASSRQSSGANVLTF.

This chain connects TRBV27 to TRBJ2-7; 12 bases align to TRBD1. The trim removed 5 bases at V and 5 bases at J, leaving 4 bases unmatched. The CDR3 totals 14 residues. Germline V lookup: CDR1 MNHEY, CDR2 SMNVEV (reference sequence). CDR3 sequence: CASSRGQGADEQYF. For the CDR3, the DNA is TGTGCCAGCAGTCGGGGACAGGGGGCCGACGAGCAGTACTTC.

This clonotype was detected ten times or more. The chain uses TRBV18 and TRBJ2-7; perhaps TRBD1 as D (5 bases). The CDR3 consists of 14 residues. Germline V gene data show CDR1 as KGHSH and CDR2 as LQKENI. V shed 1 base and J shed 2 bases, with 9 bases lying between them. The DNA of the CDR3 is TGTGCCAGCTCACCACGAGACAGACCCTACGAGCAGTACTTC. This translates into CASSPRDRPYEQYF.

This clonotype was counted between two and nine times. CDR3 DNA: TGCGCCAGCAGCCGGGGACAGGGGGCCTCCGGGGAGCTGTTTTTT. Its translation is CASSRGQGASGELFF. V usage is TRBV5-1 and J usage is TRBJ2-2; TRBD1 aligns across 12 bases. CDR3 size: 15 residues. Looked up from germline, CDR1 is SGHRS and CDR2 is YFSETQ. With 4 bases clipped from V and 6 bases from J, the junction kept 4 bases outside the gene matches.

The V call is TRBV29-1, the J call TRBJ2-1, with D hard to call. The length of the CDR3 is 12 residues. Germline V CDR1 and CDR2: SQVTM, ANQGSEA. V gave up 4 bases and J gave up 4 bases, with 8 bases separating them. The CDR3 reads CSVATMYNEQFF. In DNA, the CDR3 is TGCAGCGTTGCTACTATGTACAATGAGCAGTTCTTC.

This clonotype was observed a few times. The chain has TRBV7-9 and TRBJ2-7; a weak D match, TRBD1 (6 bases). Trimming took off 5 bases at V and 6 bases at J, with 17 bases between the two ends. CDR1 and CDR2 (germline): SEHNR, FQNEAQ (reference sequence). This CDR3 has 14 residues. The CDR3 sequence is CASSNRTAPTEQYF. The CDR3 region has the DNA TGTGCCAGCAGCAACCGGACAGCCCCTACCGAGCAGTACTTC.

The V call is TRBV5-1, the J call TRBJ2-6; D gene ambiguous. The germline V and J ends were trimmed by 0 bases and 0 bases, with 7 bases remaining between them. Germline V lookup: CDR1 SGHRS, CDR2 YFSETQ. The CDR3 contains 16 residues. The CDR3 nucleotides are TGCGCCAGCAGCTTGGGACTTAACTCTGGGGCCAACGTCCTGACTTTC. It translates to CASSLGLNSGANVLTF. Looking up the rest from reference TRBV5-1 and TRBJ2-6 gives the full variable domain: KAGVTQTPRYLIKTRGQQVTLSCSPISGHRSVSWYQQTPGQGLQFLFEYFSETQRNKGNFPGRFSGRQFSNSRSEMNVSTLELGDSALYLCASSLGLNSGANVLTFGAGSRLTVL.